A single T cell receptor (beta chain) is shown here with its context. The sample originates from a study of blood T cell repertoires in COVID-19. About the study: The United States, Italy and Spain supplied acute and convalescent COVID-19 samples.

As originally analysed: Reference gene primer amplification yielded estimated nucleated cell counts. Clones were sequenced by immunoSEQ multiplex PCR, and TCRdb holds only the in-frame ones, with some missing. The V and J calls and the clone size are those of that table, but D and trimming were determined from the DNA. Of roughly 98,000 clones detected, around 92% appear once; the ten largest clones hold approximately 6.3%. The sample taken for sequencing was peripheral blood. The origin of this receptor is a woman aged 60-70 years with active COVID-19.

CDR3 residues: CSARAGSLLFF. The CDR3 DNA follows: TGCAGTGCTAGAGCGGGGAGCCTGCTGTTTTTT. V usage is TRBV20-1 and J usage is TRBJ1-4; unclear D gene. V was shortened by 1 base and J by 14 bases, with 11 bases between the two germline ends. The CDR3 has 11 residues. Per the germline V gene, CDR1 is DFQATT and CDR2 is SNEGSKA (reference sequence).